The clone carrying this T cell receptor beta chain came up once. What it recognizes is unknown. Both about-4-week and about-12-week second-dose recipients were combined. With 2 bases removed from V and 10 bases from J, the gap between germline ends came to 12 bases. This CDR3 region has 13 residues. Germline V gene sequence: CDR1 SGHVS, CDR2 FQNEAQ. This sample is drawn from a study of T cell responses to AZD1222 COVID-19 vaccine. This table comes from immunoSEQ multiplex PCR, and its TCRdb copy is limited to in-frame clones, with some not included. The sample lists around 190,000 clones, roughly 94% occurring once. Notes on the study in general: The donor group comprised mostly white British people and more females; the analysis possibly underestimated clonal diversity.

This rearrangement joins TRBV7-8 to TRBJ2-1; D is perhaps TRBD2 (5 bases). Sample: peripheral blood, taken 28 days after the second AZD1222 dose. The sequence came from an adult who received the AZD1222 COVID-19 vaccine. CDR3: CASSLKPAVEQFF. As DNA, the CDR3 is TGTGCCAGCAGCTTAAAACCAGCGGTCGAGCAGTTCTTC.